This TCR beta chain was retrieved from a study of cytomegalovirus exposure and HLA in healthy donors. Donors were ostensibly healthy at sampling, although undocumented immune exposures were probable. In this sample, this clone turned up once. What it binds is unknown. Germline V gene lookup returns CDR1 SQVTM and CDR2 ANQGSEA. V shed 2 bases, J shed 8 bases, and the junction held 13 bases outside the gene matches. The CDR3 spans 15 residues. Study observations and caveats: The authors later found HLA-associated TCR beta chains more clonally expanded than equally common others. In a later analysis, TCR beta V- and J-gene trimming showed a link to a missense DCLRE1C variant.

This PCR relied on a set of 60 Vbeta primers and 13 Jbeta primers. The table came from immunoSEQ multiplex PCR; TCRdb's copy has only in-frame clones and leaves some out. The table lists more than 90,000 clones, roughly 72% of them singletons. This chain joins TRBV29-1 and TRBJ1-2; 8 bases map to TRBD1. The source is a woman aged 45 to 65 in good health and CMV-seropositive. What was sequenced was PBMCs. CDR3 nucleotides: TGCAGCGTTGAAACCGGACAGGGTTGGAGAGGGGGCTACACCTTC. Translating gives CSVETGQGWRGGYTF.